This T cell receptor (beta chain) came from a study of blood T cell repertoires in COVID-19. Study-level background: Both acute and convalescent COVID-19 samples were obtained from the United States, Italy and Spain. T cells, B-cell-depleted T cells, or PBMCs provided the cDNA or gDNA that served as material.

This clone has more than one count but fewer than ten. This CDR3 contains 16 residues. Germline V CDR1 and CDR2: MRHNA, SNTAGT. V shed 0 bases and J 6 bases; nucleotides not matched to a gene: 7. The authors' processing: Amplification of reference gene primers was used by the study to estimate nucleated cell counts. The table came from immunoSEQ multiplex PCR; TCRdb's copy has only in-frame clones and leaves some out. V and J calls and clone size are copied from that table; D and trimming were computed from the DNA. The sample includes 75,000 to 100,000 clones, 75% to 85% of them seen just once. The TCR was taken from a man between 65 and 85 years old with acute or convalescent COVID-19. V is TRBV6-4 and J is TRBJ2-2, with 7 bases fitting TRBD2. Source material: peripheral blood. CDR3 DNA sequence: TGTGCCAGCAGTGACTCGCGCGGGAGCGGGGCCGGGGAGCTGTTTTTT. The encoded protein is CASSDSRGSGAGELFF.